The rows below give T cell receptor beta chains drawn from one sample of a study of OX40 agonist ivuxolimab in advanced cancers. TCRdb's copy holds only in-frame clones and misses some; the assay was immunoSEQ multiplex PCR. The data hold tens of thousands of clones, with about nine tenths observed a single time. The source material was CD4+ or CD8+ T cells sorted from blood, sampled in a trial of the OX40 agonist ivuxolimab. The receptor set was obtained from an adult with an advanced solid tumor such as melanoma, head and neck, liver or kidney cancer. Both conserved end residues are trimmed from each CDR3. Size is stated for part of the rows, as once, few or many counts, or as a class when the clone is expanded.

ATSRDVAGGYNEQF | TRBJ2-1 | - | TRBV15
ASSLGGLAAYEQY | TRBJ2-7 | - | TRBV7-9
ASSLGWERSYEQY | TRBJ2-7 | few | TRBV11-2
SAPGQNGYT | TRBJ1-2 | - | TRBV20-1
ASSAVVEAF | TRBJ1-1 | - | TRBV6-5
ASSPQQGAYNEQF | TRBJ2-1 | - | TRBV18
ASSDSTGELF | TRBJ2-2 | - | TRBV2
ASSQDVTNEQF | TRBJ2-1 | - | TRBV5-1
ASSLRTDTQY | TRBJ2-3 | once | TRBV7-2
ASRGLAGISYEQY | TRBJ2-7 | - | TRBV7-2
ASSQRGRFAGELF | TRBJ2-2 | - | TRBV27
ASSGGGGGQETQY | TRBJ2-5 | once | TRBV2
ASRPGTGFGQPQH | TRBJ1-5 | - | TRBV27
ASSSSWPDTQY | TRBJ2-3 | - | TRBV11-2
ASSRNNEQF | TRBJ2-1 | few | TRBV6-1
ASSLRPGLVEELF | TRBJ2-2 | - | TRBV7-3